The text below deals with one TCR beta chain. As yet, its antigen is unknown. A J-beta primer mix and a sample-barcoded 5' primer were used in a second PCR of roughly 6 to 11 cycles. Each cDNA molecule received a tag from a template-switch adaptor that had 12 random nucleotides. MiXCR, run by TCRdb on the 5' RACE reads, gives a single entry per CDR3 protein. The data hold fewer than 2,000,000 distinct CDR3 sequences, with 30% to 35% observed a single time. Each donor had 9 to 10 milliliters of peripheral blood drawn. The total RNA that was extracted per sample amounted to at least 5 micrograms. The data originate from a study of blood T cells in healthy people across ages. General study results and limits: While age rose, TCR beta diversity per million T cells dropped in a roughly linear way.

This CDR3 is 15 amino acids long. Germline V CDR1 and CDR2: SGDLS, YYNGEE. V lost 4 bases and J lost 5, with 18 bases in between. The receptor comes from a woman in her thirties in good health. The sample consisted of blood. The V gene is TRBV9, the J gene TRBJ2-5; perhaps TRBD1 as D (5 bases). CDR3 nucleotides: TGTGCCAGCAGCCCGGGCGGCAGGGCAACGGAGACCCAGTACTTC. Protein sequence: CASSPGGRATETQYF.